A selection of T cell receptor beta chains follows, all from one sample in a study of early T cells in non-severe SARS-CoV-2 infection. TCRdb called the 5' RACE reads again in MiXCR, with one record for every CDR3 protein. This table has about 80,000 distinct CDR3 sequences, about 5% appearing once. The specimen comprised whole blood, sampled at baseline. These receptors were taken from an adult who was a healthcare worker with PCR-confirmed SARS-CoV-2 infection or an uninfected control (not recorded which). Each CDR3 is given with its conserved first and last residue. The D gene is left open where the match is weak. Some rows mark clone size as missing; the rest say once, few, many or name a class of expanded clone.

J gene	clone size	V gene	D gene	CDR3 protein	CDR3 DNA
TRBJ1-5	many	TRBV28	-	CASSPTGKGYSNQPQHF	TGTGCCAGCAGCCCTACAGGGAAAGGGTATAGCAATCAGCCCCAGCATTTT
TRBJ1-1	-	TRBV14	TRBD1	CASSQNRDRGLANTEAFF	TGTGCCAGCAGCCAAAACCGGGACAGGGGGCTTGCGAACACTGAAGCTTTCTTT
TRBJ1-1	many	TRBV6-5	TRBD1	CASSLQGLLNTEAFF	TGTGCCAGCAGCCTACAGGGGCTTTTGAACACTGAAGCTTTCTTT
TRBJ2-3	many	TRBV27	TRBD1	CASSNTGADTQYF	TGTGCCAGCAGCAACACAGGGGCAGATACGCAGTATTTT
TRBJ2-4	-	TRBV12-3/TRBV12-4	TRBD1	CASRPTGAENIQYF	TGTGCCAGCAGGCCAACAGGGGCGGAGAACATTCAGTACTTC
TRBJ1-5	many	TRBV6-2/TRBV6-3	-	CASSYGGGESNQPQHF	TGTGCCAGCAGTTACGGGGGTGGGGAGAGCAATCAGCCCCAGCATTTT
TRBJ2-1	few	TRBV5-4	-	CASSPPLRTNYNEQFF	TGTGCCAGCAGCCCTCCCCTCCGGACTAACTACAATGAGCAGTTCTTC
TRBJ2-3	many	TRBV20-1	-	CSAIRTASLPHTQYF	TGCAGTGCTATCAGGACGGCCTCCCTCCCCCATACGCAGTATTTT
TRBJ2-1	few	TRBV3-1	TRBD2	CASSQSGLARSSYNEQFF	TGTGCCAGCAGCCAGTCAGGACTAGCGCGAAGCTCCTACAATGAGCAGTTCTTC
TRBJ1-1	many	TRBV11-2	-	CASRRTGLRRGTEAFF	TGTGCCAGCAGAAGGACGGGACTTAGAAGGGGTACTGAAGCTTTCTTT
TRBJ2-1	many	TRBV24-1	-	CATRGDLAGLTYNEQFF	TGTGCCACCAGGGGCGACCTGGCGGGACTCACCTACAATGAGCAGTTCTTC
TRBJ2-4	-	TRBV11-2	TRBD1	CASSQGQGGNIQYF	TGTGCCAGCAGCCAGGGACAGGGAGGAAACATTCAGTACTTC
TRBJ2-1	many	TRBV28	-	CASRRAVNEQFF	TGTGCCAGCAGGAGAGCGGTCAATGAGCAGTTCTTC
TRBJ2-5	few	TRBV10-2	-	CASSAGLDRGETQYF	TGCGCCAGCAGTGCGGGGTTGGACAGAGGGGAGACCCAGTACTTC
TRBJ2-7	few	TRBV11-2	TRBD2	CASSLDLAVSYEQYF	TGTGCCAGCAGCTTAGACCTAGCGGTCTCCTACGAGCAGTACTTC
TRBJ2-1	many	TRBV4-1	TRBD2	CASSQDHLAGGDEQFF	TGCGCCAGCAGCCAAGATCACCTAGCGGGAGGCGATGAGCAGTTCTTC
TRBJ2-1	-	TRBV29-1	TRBD1	CSVKPWDSTYYNEQFF	TGCAGCGTTAAGCCCTGGGACAGCACTTACTACAATGAGCAGTTCTTC
TRBJ2-1	-	TRBV28	TRBD2	CASSRSGTRRNEQFF	TGTGCCAGCAGTCGTTCCGGGACTAGAAGGAATGAGCAGTTCTTC
TRBJ2-5	many	TRBV29-1	-	CSVQNQETQYF	TGCAGCGTACAGAACCAAGAGACCCAGTACTTC
TRBJ2-7	-	TRBV4-1	TRBD1	CASSPLGQGISYEQYF	TGCGCCAGCAGTCCCCTCGGACAGGGAATCTCCTACGAGCAGTACTTC
TRBJ2-1	few	TRBV5-1	-	CASSLGRGGPYNEQFF	TGCGCCAGCAGCCTGGGAAGGGGGGGACCCTACAATGAGCAGTTCTTC
TRBJ2-1	-	TRBV5-1	TRBD2	CASSLFPGRGNEQFF	TGCGCCAGCAGCTTGTTCCCCGGGAGGGGGAATGAGCAGTTCTTC
TRBJ2-3	many	TRBV5-1	TRBD1	CASSSGTVGSTDTQYF	TGCGCCAGCAGCTCGGGGACAGTAGGTAGCACAGATACGCAGTATTTT
TRBJ1-1	many	TRBV7-6	-	CASSTRGGVTEAFF	TGTGCCAGCAGCACTCGTGGGGGTGTCACTGAAGCTTTCTTT
TRBJ1-5	-	TRBV12-3/TRBV12-4	TRBD1	CASINLPRGSLVGNQPQHF	TGTGCCAGCATAAATCTCCCCAGGGGGAGCTTGGTAGGCAATCAGCCCCAGCATTTT
TRBJ2-7	many	TRBV19	TRBD1	CASCPSGTGFSEQYF	TGTGCCAGTTGCCCCTCCGGGACAGGGTTTTCCGAGCAGTACTTC
TRBJ2-7	-	TRBV3-1	-	CASSPIGVYEQYF	TGTGCCAGCAGCCCGATCGGGGTCTACGAGCAGTACTTC
TRBJ2-3	-	TRBV4-1	TRBD2	CASSQAPGGIVVTDTQYF	TGCGCCAGCAGCCAAGCCCCCGGGGGGATTGTGGTCACAGATACGCAGTATTTT
TRBJ1-4	many	TRBV12-3/TRBV12-4	-	CASSSGDTATNEKLFF	TGTGCCAGCAGTTCCGGGGATACTGCAACTAATGAAAAACTGTTTTTT